This T cell receptor (beta chain) stems from a study of cytomegalovirus exposure and HLA in healthy donors (dated by TCRdb to about 2017). Broadly, across the study: In an earlier analysis of under 600 of the donors, less than 350 Gb of sequence data and 90 million to 130 million unique TCR beta sequences from about 190 million T cells were reported. Approximately 310 gigabases of sequencing data and some 85 million unique TCR sequences were included in an early release covering about 700 HLA-typed donors. Among the approximately 400 genotyped donors, about 85% belonged to the genetic ancestry cluster associated with self-reported Caucasian donors. The study aimed to test whether signatures of past pathogen exposure could be identified by cataloging public T cell receptors. The study profiled the T cell repertoires of more than 500 subjects by immunosequencing and related them to cytomegalovirus serostatus. A separate validation cohort of roughly 110 different subjects was used in addition to the approximately 700-subject first cohort. To predict cytomegalovirus infection status, the study combined high-throughput TCR immunosequencing, statistical association of individual TCRs with disease status, and machine learning. A later analysis re-analyzed previously published TCR beta repertoires from 550 to 700 donors and added high-resolution HLA genotyping to study TCR occurrence patterns. The later analysis used no new phenotypic data to find candidate immune exposures, relying instead on TCR beta sequences and their occurrence across donors. An earlier analysis of around 580 of the donors used high-throughput TCR beta sequencing to judge whether each TCR beta V gene segment behaved as functional or pseudogenic. Donor age, sex, ethnicity and CMV serostatus were compiled alongside the repertoire data. Genome-wide SNP genotypes for about 65% of the 666 donors were used in a later genetic analysis, which treated that subset as a discovery cohort. All discovery cohort repertoires had been generated using a single sequencing platform. HLA typing covered class I and class II loci at four-digit resolution. Typing coverage differed by locus: A, B, C, DRB1 and DQB1 were typed in roughly 620-630 donors, DQA1 in 500 to 550, DPA1 in approximately 610, and DPB1 in 472. Five DR-DQ haplotypes were handled as single units for association and clustering because linkage in the cohort was strong. Among 300 to 450 genotyped donors of the cohort, an average of about 240,000 unique TCR beta nucleotide sequences were sequenced per donor, roughly a sixth of them non-productive. Here is what the overall study found, with its caveats: A further reported finding was that TCR beta sequences accurately predicted the HLA-A and HLA-B alleles for most subjects in the first cohort. The presence/absence analyses assumed that sequencing depth was roughly uniform across donors, and that assumption may not be true. Assigning TCR associations to individual alleles was difficult when HLA alleles, especially DR and DQ, strongly co-occurred. In a later analysis, HLA-associated TCR beta chains showed more clonal expansion and lower generation probabilities than non-associated chains that were equally common. A cluster of highly shared sequence variants was judged likely to be a technical artifact of the sequencing pipeline. In the study, about 150 TCR beta chains were listed as associated with cytomegalovirus. According to a later analysis, parvovirus B19, influenza, CMV and Epstein-Barr virus appeared linked to several top co-occurrence clusters. Because counts were too low, some 16 rarely observed V segments, including chromosome 9 orphons, were excluded from the earlier analysis of several hundred of the donors. In vitro tests confirmed that a few of the cytomegalovirus-associated TCR beta chains recognize cytomegalovirus antigens. Because HLA typing was missing for some donors at each locus, association tests included only the typed subset. Most TCR sequences were seen in very few donors, while some public TCRs were found in many individuals. In a later analysis, about 16,000 TCR beta sequences were associated with specific HLA alleles at a false discovery rate of 0.05. Broadly in line with IMGT annotations, most TCR beta V segments showed up in productive rearrangements about 87% or about 30% of the time in an earlier analysis of 450 to 750 of the donors. A later analysis found that TCR association rates varied across HLA loci, with DRB1 alleles showing the most associated TCRs and HLA-C alleles the fewest. The 87-base-pair reads could not distinguish some IMGT-functional V segments, including TRBV6-2 and TRBV6-3, so those segments were excluded. Only TCR beta chains were sequenced in this cohort, and the absence of alpha or paired-chain data limited detectable features. Linkage disequilibrium might explain the correlated functional status among segregating V segments, but an unknown experimental factor could not be excluded. For the cohort, immune exposure information was limited to CMV serostatus. The authors suggested that the approach could potentially be generalized to other disease states and immunological phenotypes. The classifier was reported to diagnose cytomegalovirus status with high specificity and sensitivity in both the original cohort and the validation cohort. A later analysis found that most CMV-associated TCR beta chains appeared HLA-restricted, with HLA associations seemingly driven largely by CMV exposure. In a later genetic analysis, fewer N-insertions in productive TCRs were reported among donors in an Asian-associated ancestry cluster than the roughly 700-donor mean. An association between a missense DCLRE1C variant and V-gene and J-gene trimming of TCR beta chains was found in a later genetic analysis and replicated in an independent cohort.

Points on this clone: The antigen this receptor binds is unknown. Base quality data are lacking; no much larger clone is found one base away.

Ends trimmed: V by 0 bases, J by 2 bases; bases unmatched to a gene: 3. Based on the germline V gene, the CDR1 and CDR2 sequences are KGHSH and LQKENI. The CDR3 holds 16 amino acids from the cysteine to the phenylalanine. Just the 48-base CDR3 DNA is kept, in frame starting at base 1. Library preparation used the immunoSEQ multiplex PCR assay. A mixture of 60 forward primers for TCR Vbeta segments and 13 reverse primers for TCR Jbeta segments was used in the multiplex PCR. The CDR3 region of rearranged TCR beta genes was amplified from genomic DNA with a multiplex PCR assay. On the Illumina HiSeq System, the amplified TCR beta libraries were sequenced as 87-base-pair reads. In the source study's methods: A later analysis tallied approximately 87 million unique TCR beta chains across the 650 to 750 repertoires, and approximately 12 million of those chains were shared by two or more donors. To remove PCR and sequencing errors, raw reads were error-corrected and collapsed into unique sequences using a nearest-neighbor algorithm that merged closely related sequences. To assign V, D and J gene segments, CDR3 sequences were aligned to IMGT reference sequences. For a sequence to be retained, a match of at least six nucleotides to both a V gene segment and a J gene segment was required. A rearrangement was called productive if the CDR3 had no stop codons and remained in frame with V and J, and every other rearrangement was called non-productive. CDR3 was defined according to IMGT convention as the region running from the second conserved V-encoded cysteine to the conserved J-encoded phenylalanine. Sequences without an unambiguous match to a single V gene segment were excluded from the earlier analysis of approximately 560 of the donors. An earlier analysis of approximately 590 of the donors called V segments functional above 56.7% productive rearrangements and segregating when the between-donor standard deviation exceeded 5%. A statistical classification framework was built to diagnose cytomegalovirus status from the catalog of TCR beta chain sequences. V and J gene assignment, in a later analysis, came from comparing TCR nucleotide sequences with IMGT/GENE-DB human TR gene sequences. The TCRdist pipeline was used in a later analysis to assign CDR3 sequences and most-parsimonious VDJ recombination scenarios. In a later analysis, each TCR beta chain was defined by its CDR3 amino acid sequence together with its V-gene family, and reads without a unique V-gene family were excluded. To address suspected cross-contamination and a sequencing artifact, a later analysis removed approximately 600 highly shared, low-generation-probability nucleotide sequences. In a later analysis, a clonal expansion index for each public chain was calculated from normalized within-repertoire ranks of inferred template counts. A later analysis computed generation probabilities with a VDJ recombination model fitted to out-of-frame rearrangements, and checked the results against IGoR. Hypergeometric tests were used in a later analysis to score TCR-TCR, TCR-HLA and TCR-CMV co-occurrence, with a repertoire-size bias correction applied to the TCR pairs. False discovery rates were estimated in a later analysis by permuting HLA or CMV assignments 20 times. A later analysis grouped co-occurring TCRs with DBSCAN, adding TCRdist sequence similarity when clustering within HLA-allele-positive subsets. Repertoires with fewer than 30,000 or more than 120,000 public chains, plus five repertoires with anomalous nucleotide sharing, were excluded from co-occurrence clustering. Not all clones reach the TCRdb copy of this immuneACCESS table, which keeps in-frame sequences only. Checked studies attribute under half of the gap to unresolved V genes and leave the rest unexplained. V, J and clone size reflect that table, while D and trimming were determined from the DNA. The sample contains approximately 76,000 clones, 60% to 75% of them found a single time. The ten most abundant clones make up about 16% of the sample.

The cohort was made up of 500 to 850 healthy bone marrow donors. At the time of sampling, all cohort members were nominally healthy, though unrecorded immune exposures were likely present. The donor was CMV seropositive and belonged to the group of 250 to 300 seropositive cohort members. Each donor provided a peripheral blood sample, and peripheral blood mononuclear cells were used for TCR beta sequencing. Genomic DNA extraction from the blood cell samples was performed with the Qiagen DNeasy Blood Extraction Kit. The chain employs TRBV18 and TRBJ2-5; 10 central bases correspond to TRBD2. The source of this sequence is a woman in her forties in good health and CMV-seropositive. The sequencing sample was made of PBMCs. The DNA sequence is as follows: TGTGCCAGCTCACCACCGCTAGCGGGGGCGCAAGAGACCCAGTACTTC. Its coded protein is CASSPPLAGAQETQYF.